This TCR beta chain was obtained from a study of blood T cell repertoires in COVID-19. Looking at the study overall: Researchers got acute and convalescent COVID-19 samples from the United States, Italy and Spain. From T cells, B-cell-depleted T cells, or PBMCs came the material, which was cDNA or gDNA.

Original analysis: It was from reference gene primer amplification that nucleated cell counts were estimated. The data were produced by immunoSEQ multiplex PCR, yet TCRdb's version contains in-frame clones alone and is incomplete. V and J calls plus clone size are reproduced from that table; the DNA served to infer D and trimming. The data hold 200,000 to 300,000 clones, with about 88% observed a single time. This CDR3 spans 12 amino acids. Trimming shortened V by 3 bases and J by 8 bases, and 10 bases separated the two germline ends. Per germline, CDR1 SGHTA and CDR2 FQGNSA. J is TRBJ1-2 and V is TRBV7-2; perhaps TRBD1 as D (5 bases). This clonotype was sampled from a young man with active or convalescent COVID-19. The sequencing sample was made of peripheral blood. CDR3 sequence reads: CASSFQQGGYTF. CDR3 sequence (DNA): TGTGCCAGCAGCTTTCAGCAGGGAGGCTACACCTTC.